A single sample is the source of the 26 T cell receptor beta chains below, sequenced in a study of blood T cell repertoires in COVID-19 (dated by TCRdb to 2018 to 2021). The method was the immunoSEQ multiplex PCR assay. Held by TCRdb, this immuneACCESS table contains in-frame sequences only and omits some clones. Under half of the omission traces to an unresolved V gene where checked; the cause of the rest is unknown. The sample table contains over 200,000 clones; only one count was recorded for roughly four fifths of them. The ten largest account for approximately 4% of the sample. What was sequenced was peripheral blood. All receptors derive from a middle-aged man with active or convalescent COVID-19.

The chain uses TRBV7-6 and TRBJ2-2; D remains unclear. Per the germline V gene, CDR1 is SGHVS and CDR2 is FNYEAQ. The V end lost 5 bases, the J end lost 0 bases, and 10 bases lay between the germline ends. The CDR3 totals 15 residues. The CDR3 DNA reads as TGTGCCAGCAGCCCGAGGCAGTCGAACACCGGGGAGCTGTTTTTT. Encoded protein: CASSPRQSNTGELFF.

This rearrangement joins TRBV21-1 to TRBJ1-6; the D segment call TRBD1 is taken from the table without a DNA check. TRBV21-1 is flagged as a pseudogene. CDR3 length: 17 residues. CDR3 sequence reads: CASSKRDRGSYNSPLHF. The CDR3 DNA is TGTGCCAGCAGCAAGCGGGACAGGGGCTCCTATAATTCACCCCTCCACTTT.

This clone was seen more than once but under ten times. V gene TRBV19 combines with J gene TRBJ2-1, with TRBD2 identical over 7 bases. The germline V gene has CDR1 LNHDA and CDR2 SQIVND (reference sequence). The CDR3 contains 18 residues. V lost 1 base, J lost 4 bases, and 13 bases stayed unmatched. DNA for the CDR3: TGTGCCAGTAGTATAGGAAGGGGCGCTAGCGGACTATACAATGAGCAGTTCTTC. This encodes CASSIGRGASGLYNEQFF.

The CDR3 DNA follows: TGTGCACTACGGAGGGACTATGGCTACACCTTC. Its protein is CALRRDYGYTF. V is TRBV10-3 and J is TRBJ1-2; D remains unclear. CDR3 length: 11 amino acids. Germline CDR1 reads ENHRY; CDR2 reads SYGVKD.

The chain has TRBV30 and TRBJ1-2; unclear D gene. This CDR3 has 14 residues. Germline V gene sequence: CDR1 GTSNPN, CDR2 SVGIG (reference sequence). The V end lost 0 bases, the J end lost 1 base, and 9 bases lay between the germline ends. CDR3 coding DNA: TGTGCCTGGAGTGTCCTGGGCAGTAACTATGGCTACACCTTC. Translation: CAWSVLGSNYGYTF.

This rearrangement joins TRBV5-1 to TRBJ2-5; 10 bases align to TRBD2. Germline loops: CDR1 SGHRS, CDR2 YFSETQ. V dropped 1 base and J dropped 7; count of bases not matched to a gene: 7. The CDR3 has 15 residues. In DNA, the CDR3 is TGCGCCAGCAGCTTGTCTAGCGGGGGCGTCACGACCCAGTACTTC. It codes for CASSLSSGGVTTQYF.

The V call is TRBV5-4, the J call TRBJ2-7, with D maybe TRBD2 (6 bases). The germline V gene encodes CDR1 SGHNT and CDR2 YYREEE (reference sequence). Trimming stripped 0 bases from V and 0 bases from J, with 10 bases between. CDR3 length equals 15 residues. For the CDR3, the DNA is TGTGCCAGCAGCTTGGCAGGACTAAGCTCCTACGAGCAGTACTTC. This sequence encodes CASSLAGLSSYEQYF.

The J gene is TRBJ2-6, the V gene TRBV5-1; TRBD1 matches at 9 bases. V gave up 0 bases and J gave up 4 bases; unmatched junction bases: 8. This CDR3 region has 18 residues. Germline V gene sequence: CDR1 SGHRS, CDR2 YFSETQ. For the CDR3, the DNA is TGCGCCAGCAGCTTGGGAGTGACAGGGGGTTCCGGGGCCAACGTCCTGACTTTC. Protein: CASSLGVTGGSGANVLTF.

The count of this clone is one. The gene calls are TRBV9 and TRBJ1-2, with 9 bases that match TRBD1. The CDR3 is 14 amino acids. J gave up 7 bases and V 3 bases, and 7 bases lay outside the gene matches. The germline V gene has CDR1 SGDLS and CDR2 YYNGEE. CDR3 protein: CASSALTGGSGYTF. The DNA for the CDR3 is TGTGCCAGCAGCGCCTTAACAGGGGGCAGTGGCTACACCTTC.

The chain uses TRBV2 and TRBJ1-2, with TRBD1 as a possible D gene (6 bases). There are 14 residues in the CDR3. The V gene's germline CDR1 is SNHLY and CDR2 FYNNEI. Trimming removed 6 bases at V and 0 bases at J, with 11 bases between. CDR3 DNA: TGTGCCAGCAGATCCACAGGGACTAACTATGGCTACACCTTC. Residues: CASRSTGTNYGYTF.

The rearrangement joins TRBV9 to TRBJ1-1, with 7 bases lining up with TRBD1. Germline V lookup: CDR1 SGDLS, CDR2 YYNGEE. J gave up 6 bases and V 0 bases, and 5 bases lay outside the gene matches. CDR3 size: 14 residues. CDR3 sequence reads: CASSVGTGVAEAFF. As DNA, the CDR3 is TGTGCCAGCAGCGTAGGAACAGGGGTGGCTGAAGCTTTCTTT.

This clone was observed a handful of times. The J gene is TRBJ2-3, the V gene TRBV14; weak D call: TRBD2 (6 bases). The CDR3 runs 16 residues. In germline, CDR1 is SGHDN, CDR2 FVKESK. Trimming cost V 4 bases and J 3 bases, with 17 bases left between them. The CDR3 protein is CASSPPWRGKTDTQYF. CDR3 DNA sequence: TGTGCCAGCAGCCCCCCCTGGCGGGGCAAGACAGATACGCAGTATTTT.

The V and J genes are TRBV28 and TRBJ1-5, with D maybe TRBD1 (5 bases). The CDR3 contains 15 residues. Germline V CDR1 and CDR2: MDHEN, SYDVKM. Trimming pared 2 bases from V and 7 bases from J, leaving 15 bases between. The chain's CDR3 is CASSLQVGAGQPQHF. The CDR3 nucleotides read TGTGCCAGCAGTTTACAAGTAGGGGCAGGCCAGCCCCAGCATTTT.

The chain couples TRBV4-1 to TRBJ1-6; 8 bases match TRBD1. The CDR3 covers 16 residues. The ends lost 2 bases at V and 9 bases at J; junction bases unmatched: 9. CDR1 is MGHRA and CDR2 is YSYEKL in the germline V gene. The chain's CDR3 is CASSQTQDRVGSPLHF. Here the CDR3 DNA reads TGCGCCAGCAGCCAAACTCAGGACAGGGTCGGTTCACCCCTCCACTTT.

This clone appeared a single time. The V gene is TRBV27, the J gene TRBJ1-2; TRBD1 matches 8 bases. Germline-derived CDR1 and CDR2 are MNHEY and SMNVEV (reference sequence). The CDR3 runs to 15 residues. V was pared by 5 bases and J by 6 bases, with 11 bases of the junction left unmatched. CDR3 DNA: TGTGCCAGCAGTACCACGGACAGGGTGGTAGATGGCTACACCTTC. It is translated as CASSTTDRVVDGYTF.

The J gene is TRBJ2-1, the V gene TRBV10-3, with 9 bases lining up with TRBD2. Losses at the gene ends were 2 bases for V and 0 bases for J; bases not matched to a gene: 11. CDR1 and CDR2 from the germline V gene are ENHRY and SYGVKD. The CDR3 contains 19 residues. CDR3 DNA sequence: TGTGCCATCAGTGAGCGGGTAATAGCGGGGGCCCCCTCCTACAATGAGCAGTTCTTC. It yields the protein CAISERVIAGAPSYNEQFF.

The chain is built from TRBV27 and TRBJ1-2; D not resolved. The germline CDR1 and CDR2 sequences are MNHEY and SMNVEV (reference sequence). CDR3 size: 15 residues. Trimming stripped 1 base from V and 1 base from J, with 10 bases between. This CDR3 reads CASSLLAGRNYGYTF. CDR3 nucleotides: TGTGCCAGCAGTTTATTGGCAGGCCGTAACTATGGCTACACCTTC.

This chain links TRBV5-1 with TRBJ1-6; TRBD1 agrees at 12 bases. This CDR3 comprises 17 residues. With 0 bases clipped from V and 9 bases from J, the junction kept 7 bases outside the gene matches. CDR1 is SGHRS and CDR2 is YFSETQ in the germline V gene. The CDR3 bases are TGCGCCAGCAGCTTGGCCGGGACAGGGGGCTTGGGTTCACCCCTCCACTTT. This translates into CASSLAGTGGLGSPLHF.

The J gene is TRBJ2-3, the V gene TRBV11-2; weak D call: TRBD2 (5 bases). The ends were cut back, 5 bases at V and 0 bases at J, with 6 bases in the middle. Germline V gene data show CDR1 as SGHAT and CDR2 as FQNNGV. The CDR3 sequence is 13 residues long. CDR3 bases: TGTGCCAGCAGCAAGCGGAGCACAGATACGCAGTATTTT. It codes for CASSKRSTDTQYF. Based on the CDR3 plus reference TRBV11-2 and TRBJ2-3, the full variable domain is EAGVAQSPRYKIIEKRQSVAFWCNPISGHATLYWYQQILGQGPKLLIQFQNNGVVDDSQLPKDRFSAERLKGVDSTLKIQPAKLEDSAVYLCASSKRSTDTQYFGPGTRLTVL.

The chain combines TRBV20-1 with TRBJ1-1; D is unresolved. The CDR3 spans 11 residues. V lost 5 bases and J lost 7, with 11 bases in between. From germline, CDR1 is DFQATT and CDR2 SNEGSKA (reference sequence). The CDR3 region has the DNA TGCAGTGCTTCGACGGGGTTTGAAGCTTTCTTT. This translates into CSASTGFEAFF.

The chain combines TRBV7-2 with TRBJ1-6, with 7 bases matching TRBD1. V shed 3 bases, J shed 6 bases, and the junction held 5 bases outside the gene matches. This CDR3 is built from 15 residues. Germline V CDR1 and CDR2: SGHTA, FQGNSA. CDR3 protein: CASSFDRVPNSPLHF. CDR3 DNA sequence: TGTGCCAGCAGCTTCGACAGGGTACCTAATTCACCCCTCCACTTT.

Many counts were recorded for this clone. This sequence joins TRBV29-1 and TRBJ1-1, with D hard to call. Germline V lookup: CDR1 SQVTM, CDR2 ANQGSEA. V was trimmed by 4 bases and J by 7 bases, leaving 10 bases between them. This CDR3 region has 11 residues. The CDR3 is CSVVLGGEAFF. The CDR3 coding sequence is TGCAGCGTTGTTCTAGGAGGTGAAGCTTTCTTT.

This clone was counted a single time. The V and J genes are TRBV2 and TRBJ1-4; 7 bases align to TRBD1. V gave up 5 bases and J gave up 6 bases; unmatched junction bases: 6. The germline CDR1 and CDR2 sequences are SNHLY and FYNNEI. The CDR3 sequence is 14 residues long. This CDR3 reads CASSPGTADEKLFF. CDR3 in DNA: TGTGCCAGCAGTCCCGGGACAGCCGATGAAAAACTGTTTTTT. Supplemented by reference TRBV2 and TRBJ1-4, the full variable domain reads EPEVTQTPSHQVTQMGQEVILRCVPISNHLYFYWYRQILGQKVEFLVSFYNNEISEKSEIFDDQFSVERPDGSNFTLKIRSTKLEDSAMYFCASSPGTADEKLFFGSGTQLSVL.

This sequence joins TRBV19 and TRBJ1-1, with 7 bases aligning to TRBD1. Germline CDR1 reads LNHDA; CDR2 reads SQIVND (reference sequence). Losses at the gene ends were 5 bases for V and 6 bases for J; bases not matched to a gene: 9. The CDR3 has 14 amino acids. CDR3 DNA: TGTGCCAGTAGTTTCCGGACAGGCGGCGCTGAAGCTTTCTTT. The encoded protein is CASSFRTGGAEAFF.

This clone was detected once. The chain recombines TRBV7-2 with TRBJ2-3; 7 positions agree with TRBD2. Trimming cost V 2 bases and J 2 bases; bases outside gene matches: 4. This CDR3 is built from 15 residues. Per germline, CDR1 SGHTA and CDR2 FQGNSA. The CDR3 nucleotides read TGTGCCAGCAGCTTACAAGCGGGGATCACAGATACGCAGTATTTT. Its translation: CASSLQAGITDTQYF.

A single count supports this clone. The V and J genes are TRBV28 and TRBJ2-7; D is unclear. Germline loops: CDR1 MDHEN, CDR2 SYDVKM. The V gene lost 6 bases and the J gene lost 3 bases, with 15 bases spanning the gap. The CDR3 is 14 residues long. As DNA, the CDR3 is TGTGCCAGCAGGCCCCCCGAAGTCTACTACGAGCAGTACTTC. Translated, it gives CASRPPEVYYEQYF. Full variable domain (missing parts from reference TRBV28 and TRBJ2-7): DVKVTQSSRYLVKRTGEKVFLECVQDMDHENMFWYRQDPGLGLRLIYFSYDVKMKEKGDIPEGYSVSREKKERFSLILESASTNQTSMYLCASRPPEVYYEQYFGPGTRLTVT.